Below are 26 T cell receptor beta chains sequenced from a single sample in a study of Graves' ophthalmopathy and Graves' hyperthyroidism. TCR beta CDR3 regions were amplified from RNA transcripts. Second-round multiplex PCR came after a first-round RT-PCR that employed HTBI primers. TCRdb passed the multiplex PCR reads through MiXCR, listing each CDR3 protein once. The sample includes about 420,000 distinct CDR3 sequences, about 21% seen only once; the top ten take roughly 3%. The sequenced sample consisted of peripheral blood. The receptor set was obtained from a young woman with stable Graves' hyperthyroidism.

V is TRBV12-3 or TRBV12-4 and J is TRBJ2-7; 9 bases are shared with TRBD2. CDR3 length: 14 residues. DNA of the CDR3: TGTGCCAGCAGATTAGCGGGGGATCGCTACGAGCAGTGCGTC. As protein: CASRLAGDRYEQCV.

This clonotype came up many times. The J gene is TRBJ1-5, the V gene TRBV27, with a possible D match to TRBD1 (5 bases). This CDR3 has 19 amino acids. V was shortened by 5 bases and J by 7 bases, with 30 bases between the two germline ends. Germline V CDR1 and CDR2: MNHEY, SMNVEV (reference sequence). The CDR3 DNA is TGTGCCAGCAGTCCACTTACCCTTAGGCCCTTGCCCGGGGACCAGCCCCAGCATTTT. Its translation: CASSPLTLRPLPGDQPQHF.

This clonotype was recorded many times. This chain connects TRBV11-1 to TRBJ2-7; D ambiguous. Germline lookup yields CDR1 SGHAT and CDR2 FQDESV (reference sequence). V lost 0 bases to trimming and J lost 3 bases, with 9 bases between them. The CDR3 is 14 residues long. The CDR3 DNA reads TGTGCCAGCAGCTTAGCGTTGGAAAGCTACGAGCAGTACTTC. Protein product: CASSLALESYEQYF.

This clonotype has a count of ten or more. This chain uses TRBV5-1 with TRBJ2-2; D is ambiguous. Trimming cost V 0 bases and J 7 bases, with 13 bases left between them. Looked up from germline, CDR1 is SGHRS and CDR2 is YFSETQ. This CDR3 comprises 15 residues. The CDR3 here is CASSLEPEVGGELFF. The CDR3 DNA reads TGCGCCAGCAGCTTGGAACCAGAGGTGGGCGGGGAGCTGTTTTTT.

This clonotype was detected many times. The J gene is TRBJ2-7, the V gene TRBV10-1, with D possibly TRBD2 on 6 matching bases. This CDR3 has 15 residues. From germline, CDR1 is WNHNN and CDR2 SYGVQD (reference sequence). Trimming left V 3 bases short and J 2 bases short, with 14 bases between. This chain's CDR3 is CASSDFGSSPYEQYF. CDR3 coding DNA: TGCGCCAGCAGTGACTTCGGGAGCAGCCCCTACGAGCAGTACTTC.

In this sample, this clonotype turned up once. V and J are TRBV12-3 or TRBV12-4 and TRBJ1-1; 10 bases are shared with TRBD1. This CDR3 region has 14 residues. The junction had 7 bases not matched to a gene; V was cut back by 2 bases and J by 10 bases. The CDR3 spells CASSLRMGQGTAFF. CDR3 nucleotide sequence: TGTGCCAGCAGTTTACGCATGGGACAGGGGACAGCTTTCTTT.

This clonotype was detected many times. This rearrangement joins TRBV5-1 to TRBJ1-1; no clear D. The length of the CDR3 is 13 residues. Germline V gene sequence: CDR1 SGHRS, CDR2 YFSETQ. The ends were cut back, 5 bases at V and 1 base at J, with 9 bases in the middle. The CDR3 nucleotides read TGCGCCAGCAGTAGGATGGCGAACACTGAAGCTTTCTTT. This sequence encodes CASSRMANTEAFF.

This clonotype was recorded at least ten times. The chain uses TRBV20-1 and TRBJ1-1; D is undetermined. Trimming removed 0 bases at V and 3 bases at J, with 14 bases between. This CDR3 comprises 15 residues. Per the germline V gene, CDR1 is DFQATT and CDR2 is SNEGSKA (reference sequence). CDR3 in DNA: TGCAGTGCTAGAGATGAGGTCGGGCGGGACACTGAAGCTTTCTTT. This gives the protein CSARDEVGRDTEAFF.

This chain connects TRBV19 to TRBJ2-5; D ambiguous. This CDR3 contains 16 residues. Trimming stripped 3 bases from V and 2 bases from J, with 16 bases between. Germline CDR1 reads LNHDA; CDR2 reads SQIVND (reference sequence). CDR3 residues: CASSIGAAPLQETQYF. CDR3 bases: TGTGCCAGTAGTATTGGCGCAGCGCCCCTTCAAGAGACCCAGTACTTC.

The chain has TRBV6-2 or TRBV6-3 and TRBJ1-1; D is perhaps TRBD1 (6 bases). There are 17 residues in the CDR3. Between the trimmed V and J ends, which lost 11 bases and 2 bases, there was a span of 27 bases. The V gene's germline CDR1 is MNHEY and CDR2 SVGEGT. As DNA, the CDR3 is TGTGCCCACTTCAATCCGGGGGGCTATGGCGGAAACACTGAAGCTTTCTTT. It encodes CAHFNPGGYGGNTEAFF.

This clonotype was seen repeatedly, ten times or more. This chain links TRBV29-1 with TRBJ2-4; 9 nucleotides match TRBD1. With V trimmed by 7 bases and J by 6 bases, 7 bases remained unmatched. The CDR3 sequence is 13 residues long. CDR1 is SQVTM and CDR2 is ANQGSEA in the germline V gene. DNA of the CDR3: TGCAGCGGGGGACAGGGAAGGGGAAACATTCAGTACTTC. The encoded protein is CSGGQGRGNIQYF. Variable domain in full (rest from reference TRBV29-1 and TRBJ2-4): SAVISQKPSRDICQRGTSLTIQCQVDSQVTMMFWYRQQPGQSLTLIATANQGSEATYESGFVIDKFPISRPNLTFSTLTVSNMSPEDSSIYLCSGGQGRGNIQYFGAGTRLSVL.

This clonotype has a handful of counts. The chain uses TRBV6-2 or TRBV6-3 and TRBJ2-7; 12 nucleotides match TRBD2. CDR1 and CDR2 from the germline V gene are MNHEY and SVGEGT. The CDR3 totals 17 residues. V dropped 5 bases and J dropped 3; count of bases not matched to a gene: 11. CDR3 sequence (DNA): TGTGCCAGCAGTAAACTCGGACTAGCGGGAAATCTCTACGAGCAGTACTTC. Its translation: CASSKLGLAGNLYEQYF.

In this sample, this clonotype turned up a few times. The chain combines TRBV12-3 or TRBV12-4 with TRBJ1-2; D is unresolved. V was cut by 2 bases and J by 0 bases, with 7 bases left in between. CDR3 size: 14 residues. CDR3 residues: CASSLQETNYGYTF. CDR3 nucleotides: TGTGCCAGCAGTTTACAGGAAACTAACTATGGCTACACCTTC.

This clonotype was recorded many times. The chain links TRBV11-2 to TRBJ2-7; tentative D call: TRBD2 (7 bases). V lost 5 bases, J lost 2 bases, and 16 bases lay in between. Germline V gene sequence: CDR1 SGHAT, CDR2 FQNNGV. CDR3 size: 15 residues. CDR3 protein: CASSTRGGAPYEQYF. In DNA form, the CDR3 reads TGTGCCAGCAGCACCCGTGGGGGGGCCCCCTACGAGCAGTACTTC.

This clonotype has a handful of counts. This clone may be a read error of a much larger clone one base away. Lacking the conserved final phenylalanine or tryptophan, this CDR3 likely reflects a read error. The chain uses TRBV2 and TRBJ2-7; 9 bases match TRBD1. Per the germline V gene, CDR1 is SNHLY and CDR2 is FYNNEI. The CDR3 loop spans 13 amino acids. J gave up 5 bases and V 5 bases, and 4 bases lay outside the gene matches. CDR3 loop: CASSTGQGNEQYL. CDR3 bases: TGTGCCAGCAGTACGGGACAGGGTAACGAGCAGTACCTC.

Many counts were recorded for this clonotype. The rearrangement links TRBV7-3 to TRBJ2-2; D may be TRBD1 or TRBD2 (5 bases each). V was cut by 5 bases and J by 3 bases, with 13 bases left in between. Germline CDR1 is SGHTA and CDR2 is FQGTGA. The CDR3 has 15 amino acids. The CDR3 DNA reads as TGTGCCAGCAGCCCGGGGCTCGGGGACACCGGGGAGCTGTTTTTT. As protein: CASSPGLGDTGELFF.

The chain has TRBV20-1 and TRBJ2-7, with TRBD2 identical over 12 bases. The CDR3 spans 13 residues. CDR1 and CDR2 from the germline V gene are DFQATT and SNEGSKA (reference sequence). CDR3: CRPPTSGRNEQYF. The CDR3, as DNA: TGCAGGCCACCCACTAGCGGGAGGAACGAGCAGTACTTC.

The table lists this clonotype with many counts. The V gene is TRBV28, the J gene TRBJ1-1; a possible D gene is TRBD1 (5 bases). Germline V gene lookup returns CDR1 MDHEN and CDR2 SYDVKM. This CDR3 contains 15 residues. V lost 5 bases and J lost 5, with 18 bases in between. CDR3 region: CASSPPWGGGTEAFF. CDR3 sequence (DNA): TGTGCCAGCAGTCCCCCCTGGGGGGGGGGAACTGAAGCTTTCTTT.

On this clonotype itself: Just one base apart from a much larger clone, this may be a read error. J is TRBJ2-7 and V is TRBV12-5, with D possibly TRBD1 on 5 matching bases. Germline-derived CDR1 and CDR2 are LGHNT and FRNRAP. The CDR3 is 12 residues long. The CDR3 spells CSSGNAGYEQYF. The DNA of the CDR3 is TGTTCTAGTGGCAACGCAGGGTACGAGCAGTACTTC. The entire variable domain, with the rest obtained from reference TRBV12-5 and TRBJ2-7, is as follows: DARVTQTPRHKVTEMGQEVTMRCQPILGHNTVFWYRQTMMQGLELLAYFRNRAPLDDSGMPKDRFSAEMPDATLATLKIQPSEPRDSAVYFCSSGNAGYEQYFGPGTRLTVT.

This clonotype was seen ten or more times. This sequence joins TRBV20-1 and TRBJ2-7; either TRBD1 or TRBD2 may fit D (5 bases each). Per the germline V gene, CDR1 is DFQATT and CDR2 is SNEGSKA (reference sequence). There are 17 residues in the CDR3. The V end was cut by 1 base, the J end by 3 bases, with 22 bases between. The CDR3 DNA is TGCAGTGCTAGAGGGGGGACCGGAGGACCAGACTTCTACGAGCAGTACTTC. As protein: CSARGGTGGPDFYEQYF.

This clonotype has a count of ten or more. V usage is TRBV6-5 and J usage is TRBJ2-7; D is unclear. The CDR3 contains 15 residues. Per the germline V gene, CDR1 is MNHEY and CDR2 is SVGAGI. Trimming pared 2 bases from V and 5 bases from J, leaving 16 bases between. CDR3 loop: CASSYVGGVLDEQYF. In nucleotides, the CDR3 is TGTGCCAGCAGTTACGTGGGCGGTGTCCTTGACGAGCAGTACTTC.

This clonotype was recorded many times. The V and J genes are TRBV7-2 and TRBJ2-7; D is perhaps TRBD1 or TRBD2 (5 bases each). The CDR3 sequence is 16 residues long. Germline V gene sequence: CDR1 SGHTA, CDR2 FQGNSA. The V end was cut by 1 base, the J end by 3 bases, with 16 bases between. In nucleotides, the CDR3 is TGTGCCAGCAGCTTAGTGGGGGTCGTCGGGGTCTACGAGCAGTACTTC. Amino acids: CASSLVGVVGVYEQYF.

This clonotype was found many times. The chain's CDR3 is CASSVGNNQPQHF. The CDR3, as DNA: TGTGCCAGTTCGGTAGGGAACAATCAGCCCCAGCATTTT. The chain uses TRBV19 and TRBJ1-5; D unresolved. The CDR3 extends over 13 amino acids. The germline V and J ends were trimmed by 8 bases and 3 bases, with 11 bases remaining between them. The V gene's germline CDR1 is LNHDA and CDR2 SQIVND (reference sequence).

The V and J genes are TRBV28 and TRBJ2-7; 9 bases line up with TRBD2. The J segment lost 3 bases and the V segment lost 5 bases, leaving 8 bases of the junction unmatched. The CDR3 length is 15 residues. Per germline, CDR1 MDHEN and CDR2 SYDVKM. The CDR3 sequence is CASSLTLTSGYEQYF. The CDR3 DNA follows: TGTGCCAGCAGTCTTACCCTGACTAGCGGCTACGAGCAGTACTTC.

This clonotype has ten or more counts. The chain recombines TRBV12-3 or TRBV12-4 with TRBJ1-2; D unclear. The V end lost 7 bases, the J end lost 1 base, and 10 bases lay between the germline ends. The CDR3 is 13 amino acids. CDR3 region: CASTSDFNYGYTF. The CDR3 region has the DNA TGTGCCAGCACCTCGGACTTTAACTATGGCTACACCTTC.

This clonotype was seen repeatedly, ten times or more. The chain combines TRBV10-3 with TRBJ2-5; unclear D gene. The length of the CDR3 is 13 residues. In germline, CDR1 is ENHRY, CDR2 SYGVKD. V shed 6 bases and J shed 4 bases, with 12 bases lying between them. CDR3 DNA: TGTGCCATCAGCCCAGGTAGAGGAGAGACCCAGTACTTC. This sequence encodes CAISPGRGETQYF.